This T cell receptor beta chain was identified during a study of T cell responses to AZD1222 COVID-19 vaccine. Findings and limits, study-wide: Close to half of all spike-specific TCRs reportedly target regions of the variants that are unmutated.

Concerning this clone: As yet, its antigen is unknown.

Sequenced by immunoSEQ multiplex PCR; TCRdb stores in-frame clones only, minus some. This sample has approximately 150,000 clones, with approximately 89% found just once. The sequencing used peripheral blood, collected on day 0 of AZD1222 vaccination. The sequence was obtained from an adult in good health.

The CDR3 region has the DNA TGTGCCAGCAGCTTATACACGTCGGGTCAGCCCCAGCATTTT. Its translation is CASSLYTSGQPQHF. This chain links TRBV7-8 with TRBJ1-5, with D unclear. V was trimmed by 2 bases and J by 6 bases, leaving 11 bases between them. The CDR3 is 14 amino acids. Germline V gene lookup returns CDR1 SGHVS and CDR2 FQNEAQ.